Presented here are 14 T cell receptor beta chains from one specimen sequenced in a study of radiation and T cells in renal cell carcinoma (dated by TCRdb to about 2020). This specimen's time point label, interpreted: blood 4 weeks post-SBRT, at nephrectomy. According to the study, the label for this sample's treatment or condition signals: 15 Gy SBRT to primary tumor, nephrectomy 4 weeks later. Library prep was done by the immunoSEQ multiplex PCR assay. This immuneACCESS table, as held by TCRdb, lists in-frame sequences with V and J called but not all clones. Of the missing ones, under half trace to an unresolved V gene in checked studies; the others have no known cause. This sample lists about 140,000 clones; 80% to 90% were detected once. The ten largest clones add up to about 17% of the sample. The specimen was blood, collected from a patient whose treatment included radiotherapy and nephrectomy. Receptors originate from a woman aged 45-59 years with renal cell carcinoma.

This sequence joins TRBV7-2 and TRBJ1-1; 8 nucleotides match TRBD1. Trimming took 5 bases from V and 6 from J; bases not matched to a gene: 8. Germline CDR1 is SGHTA and CDR2 is FQGNSA. CDR3 length: 14 residues. The CDR3 coding sequence is TGTGCCAGCAGCCTACTTCAGGGGGCACCTGAAGCTTTCTTT. It translates to CASSLLQGAPEAFF.

The chain combines TRBV28 with TRBJ2-1, with no clear D. The germline CDR1 and CDR2 sequences are MDHEN and SYDVKM. V dropped 7 bases and J dropped 7 bases, with 20 bases sitting between them. This CDR3 has 15 residues. CDR3 sequence: CASNTPSPVFNEQFF. The DNA for the CDR3 is TGTGCCAGCAATACCCCTTCTCCGGTGTTTAATGAGCAGTTCTTC.

The gene calls are TRBV11-2 and TRBJ1-4, with TRBD1 matching over 7 bases. Per the germline V gene, CDR1 is SGHAT and CDR2 is FQNNGV. The CDR3 length is 16 residues. The V gene end was trimmed by 1 base and the J gene end by 0 bases; junction bases not matched to a gene: 2. The CDR3 spells CASSLGTGTTNEKLFF. CDR3 in DNA: TGTGCCAGCAGCTTAGGGACAGGAACAACTAATGAAAAACTGTTTTTT.

This chain links TRBV7-9 with TRBJ1-5; D unclear. From germline, CDR1 is SEHNR and CDR2 FQNEAQ (reference sequence). The CDR3 runs 14 residues. V was shortened by 5 bases and J by 3 bases, with 11 bases between the two germline ends. The CDR3 loop is CASSPSSNNQPQHF. As DNA, the CDR3 is TGTGCCAGCAGCCCATCAAGCAACAATCAGCCCCAGCATTTT.

The chain combines TRBV11-1 with TRBJ2-7; D not certain. The CDR3 has 15 residues. Germline loops: CDR1 SGHAT, CDR2 FQDESV (reference sequence). The ends were cut back, 4 bases at V and 1 base at J, with 14 bases in the middle. The CDR3 nucleotides are TGTGCCAGCAGCTCGCGACCCGCGGAGTCCTACGAGCAGTACTTC. It encodes CASSSRPAESYEQYF.

The chain joins TRBV4-3 to TRBJ2-3; 9 positions match TRBD2. Trimming took 4 bases from V and 9 from J; bases not matched to a gene: 11. Germline CDR1 is LGHNA and CDR2 is YSLEER. This CDR3 is built from 15 residues. The CDR3 is CASSPGRLAVGTQYF. CDR3 in DNA: TGCGCCAGCAGCCCTGGTCGACTAGCGGTAGGGACGCAGTATTTT.

The chain has TRBV28 and TRBJ2-5, with D perhaps matching TRBD1 or TRBD2 (5 bases each). V lost 6 bases to trimming and J lost 4 bases, with 18 bases between them. The CDR3 consists of 15 residues. The V gene's germline CDR1 is MDHEN and CDR2 SYDVKM. The CDR3 region has the DNA TGTGCCAGCAGCTCGGGGCACAGCGACACAGAGACCCAGTACTTC. This codes for CASSSGHSDTETQYF.

This chain joins TRBV9 and TRBJ2-5, with D perhaps TRBD1 (6 bases). Germline CDR1 and CDR2: SGDLS and YYNGEE. This CDR3 is 14 amino acids long. V shed 0 bases and J shed 4 bases, with 10 bases lying between them. The CDR3 loop reads CASSVGVGGETQYF. CDR3 nucleotides: TGTGCCAGCAGCGTAGGAGTAGGGGGAGAGACCCAGTACTTC.

The CDR3 region is CASSYGQGHTEAFF. CDR3 bases: TGTGCCAGCAGCTACGGACAGGGGCATACTGAAGCTTTCTTT. V and J are TRBV5-6 and TRBJ1-1, with TRBD1 matching over 9 bases. The junction had 5 bases not matched to a gene; V was cut back by 3 bases and J by 5 bases. CDR1 SGHDT and CDR2 YYEEEE come from the germline V gene. This CDR3 is 14 amino acids long.

The J gene is TRBJ1-4, the V gene TRBV11-2; no clear D gene. Trimming removed 2 bases at V and 0 bases at J, with 7 bases between. CDR3 length equals 15 residues. CDR1 and CDR2 (germline): SGHAT, FQNNGV. For the CDR3, the DNA is TGTGCCAGCAGCTTATTGCAGTCAACTAATGAAAAACTGTTTTTT. It yields the protein CASSLLQSTNEKLFF.

The chain has TRBV5-8 and TRBJ1-1; 9 nucleotides agree with TRBD1. This CDR3 spans 15 amino acids. Trimming removed 1 base from V and 4 bases from J; junction bases left unmatched: 5. CDR1 SGHTS and CDR2 YDEGEE come from the germline V gene. DNA of the CDR3: TGTGCCAGCAGCTTGTCCTACAGGGGGCGCACTGAAGCTTTCTTT. Its translation is CASSLSYRGRTEAFF.

The chain has TRBV7-2 and TRBJ1-2; D is uncertain. CDR1 SGHTA and CDR2 FQGNSA come from the germline V gene. The V and J ends lost 2 bases and 1 base respectively, with 5 bases between them. This CDR3 is built from 13 residues. Here the CDR3 reads CASSLSVNYGYTF. In DNA, the CDR3 is TGTGCCAGCAGCTTATCGGTTAACTATGGCTACACCTTC.

The CDR3 DNA follows: TGTGCCAGCAGCTTAGGACGGGGAGGAACAGATACGCAGTATTTT. It encodes CASSLGRGGTDTQYF. The V and J genes are TRBV7-7 and TRBJ2-3, with a possible D match to TRBD2 (6 bases). The length of the CDR3 is 15 residues. The V and J ends lost 1 base and 3 bases respectively, with 11 bases between them. In germline, CDR1 is SSHAT, CDR2 FNYEAQ (reference sequence).

The rearrangement joins TRBV10-1 to TRBJ2-7, with 9 bases that match TRBD1. The CDR3 contains 13 residues. CDR1 and CDR2 from the germline V gene are WNHNN and SYGVQD (reference sequence). V lost 6 bases to trimming and J lost 4 bases; unmatched junction nucleotides: 4. The CDR3 here is CASREGQGYEQYF. The CDR3 DNA is TGCGCCAGCAGGGAGGGACAGGGATACGAGCAGTACTTC.